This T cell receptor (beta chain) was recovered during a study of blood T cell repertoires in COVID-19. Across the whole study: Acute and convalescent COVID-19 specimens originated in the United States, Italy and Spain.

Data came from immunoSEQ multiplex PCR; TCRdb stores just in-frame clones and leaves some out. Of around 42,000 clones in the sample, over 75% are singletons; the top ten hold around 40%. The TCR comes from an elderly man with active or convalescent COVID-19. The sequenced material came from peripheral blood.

The CDR3, as DNA: TGTGCCAGCAGCCCGACAGGGAAGACTGAAGCTTTCTTT. Amino acids: CASSPTGKTEAFF. The V gene is TRBV12-3 or TRBV12-4, the J gene TRBJ1-1, with 7 bases aligning to TRBD1. V lost 6 bases to trimming and J lost 5 bases; unmatched junction nucleotides: 6. CDR3 length equals 13 residues.